The next 11 T cell receptor beta chains were all read from a single sample in a study of cytomegalovirus exposure and HLA in healthy donors. 13 Jbeta primers and 60 Vbeta primers were used for the PCR. Libraries were prepared by immunoSEQ multiplex PCR; TCRdb keeps only in-frame clonotypes and omits some of them. The sample totals some 30,000 clones; its top ten clones hold around 3.5%. The sequenced material came from PBMCs. These receptor sequences come from a man aged 35-49 years in good health and CMV-seronegative.

The chain has TRBV6-6 and TRBJ2-2; D gene unclear. The CDR3 loop spans 14 amino acids. Germline assignment: CDR1 MNHNY and CDR2 SVGAGI (reference sequence). The V end lost 6 bases, the J end lost 0 bases, and 8 bases lay between the germline ends. The CDR3 sequence is CASSFLSNTGELFF. The DNA of the CDR3 is TGTGCCAGCAGCTTCCTTTCGAACACCGGGGAGCTGTTTTTT.

This sequence joins TRBV28 and TRBJ1-2; 7 bases agree with TRBD1. From germline, CDR1 is MDHEN and CDR2 SYDVKM. J gave up 8 bases and V 5 bases, and 5 bases lay outside the gene matches. The CDR3 consists of 12 residues. The CDR3 region has the DNA TGTGCCAGCAGTGTACAGGGGCACGGCTACACCTTC. It translates to CASSVQGHGYTF.

V is TRBV19 and J is TRBJ1-1, with 8 bases that match TRBD1. CDR3 length equals 14 residues. Germline CDR1 reads LNHDA; CDR2 reads SQIVND (reference sequence). The trim removed 4 bases at V and 3 bases at J, leaving 4 bases unmatched. The CDR3 is CASSTDRADTEAFF. CDR3 coding DNA: TGTGCCAGTAGTACGGACAGGGCGGACACTGAAGCTTTCTTT.

The chain is built from TRBV5-4 and TRBJ2-3; D is ambiguous. The germline V gene has CDR1 SGHNT and CDR2 YYREEE (reference sequence). The length of the CDR3 is 13 residues. V gave up 5 bases and J gave up 0 bases, with 7 bases separating them. CDR3 coding DNA: TGTGCCAGCAGAACAGAAAGCACAGATACGCAGTATTTT. Translation: CASRTESTDTQYF.

This clone is identified as medium-sized (0.01 to 0.1%) from frequency. V usage is TRBV20-1 and J usage is TRBJ2-1; TRBD1 might be the D (6 bases). Germline-derived CDR1 and CDR2 are DFQATT and SNEGSKA (reference sequence). This CDR3 has 11 residues. The V gene lost 6 bases and the J gene lost 6 bases, with 9 bases spanning the gap. The CDR3 sequence is CSADRLNEQFF. CDR3 nucleotides: TGCAGTGCCGACAGGCTCAATGAGCAGTTCTTC.

V usage is TRBV4-1 and J usage is TRBJ1-5; the match to TRBD1 covers 10 bases. The CDR3 extends over 17 amino acids. Germline CDR1 MGHRA, CDR2 YSYEKL. J was trimmed by 7 bases and V by 3 bases; bases with no gene match: 12. Here the CDR3 DNA reads TGCGCCAGCAGCCATCTTCCGGGACAGGGGATCAGACAGCCCCAGCATTTT. Protein product: CASSHLPGQGIRQPQHF.

The chain has TRBV6-6 and TRBJ2-7, with D maybe TRBD1 (7 bases). The V end lost 5 bases, the J end lost 4 bases, and 15 bases lay between the germline ends. CDR1 is MNHNY, CDR2 SVGAGI, per germline (reference sequence). The CDR3 consists of 14 residues. The CDR3 here is CASSARDSFYEQYF. Written as DNA, the CDR3 is TGTGCCAGCAGTGCGCGGGACAGCTTTTACGAGCAGTACTTC.

CDR3 sequence (DNA): TGTGCCAGCAGCTCCCCAGGGCACTACGAGCAGTACTTC. Its protein product is CASSSPGHYEQYF. The gene calls are TRBV6-5 and TRBJ2-7, with TRBD1 as a possible D gene (5 bases). The CDR3 extends over 13 amino acids. Trimming removed 6 bases from V and 3 bases from J, with 12 bases in between. Germline CDR1 and CDR2: MNHEY and SVGAGI.

The chain is built from TRBV6-1 and TRBJ2-3; 7 bases fit TRBD2. V lost 7 bases, J lost 4 bases, and 5 bases stayed unmatched. Germline loops: CDR1 MNHNS, CDR2 SASEGT. This CDR3 comprises 13 residues. CDR3 amino acids: CASNGGRADTQYF. The CDR3 DNA is TGTGCCAGCAATGGAGGGAGGGCAGATACGCAGTATTTT.

The chain employs TRBV18 and TRBJ2-7; D may be TRBD2 (5 bases). This CDR3 comprises 14 residues. Germline lookup yields CDR1 KGHSH and CDR2 LQKENI. Trimming stripped 6 bases from V and 7 bases from J, with 19 bases between. CDR3 residues: CASSRVAPPGEQYF. The CDR3 DNA is TGTGCCAGCTCCCGGGTTGCCCCACCGGGAGAGCAGTACTTC.

The chain recombines TRBV7-2 with TRBJ2-7; TRBD1 aligns across 10 bases. After removal of 7 bases from V and 7 bases from J, the junction contained 10 bases not matched to a gene. The CDR3 spans 14 residues. CDR1 and CDR2 (germline): SGHTA, FQGNSA. The chain's CDR3 is CASKVGQGVGEQYF. The CDR3 bases are TGTGCCAGCAAGGTTGGACAGGGGGTGGGAGAGCAGTACTTC.